This T cell receptor beta chain was observed in a study of T cells after yellow fever vaccination. Study details: Fractions containing few cells were prepared with SMART-Seq v4 Ultra Low Input.

In making TCR cDNA, 5'RACE template switching added a universal primer site and UMIs to it. TCRdb recomputed calls from the 5' RACE reads with MiXCR, one row per CDR3 protein. The sample has 600,000 to 750,000 distinct CDR3 sequences; more than 9% are singletons. This clonotype showed up just a few times. Its specificity is unknown. Whole-study results and caveats: Bulk-population clonotypes that are abundant could appear as contaminants in FACS-sorted repertoires. Post-booster repertoires contained most primary-vaccination clones again (almost 97% CD4, over 70% CD8).

The receptor was isolated from a young man who received the YFV17D yellow fever vaccine. The sequencing used PBMCs, collected on the day of the yellow fever booster vaccination.

In DNA, the CDR3 is TGTGCCAGCAGCAACTCCGACAGGGTCGAGCAGTTCTTC. It encodes CASSNSDRVEQFF. V and J are TRBV7-9 and TRBJ2-1; 7 nucleotides align to TRBD1. V shed 5 bases, J shed 10 bases, and the junction held 8 bases outside the gene matches. CDR3 length: 13 amino acids. The germline gives CDR1 SEHNR, CDR2 FQNEAQ (reference sequence).